This T cell receptor (beta chain) comes out of a study of identical twins. Regarding this clonotype: Its target is unknown.

The CDR3 is 14 amino acids. In germline, CDR1 is SEHNR, CDR2 FQNEAQ (reference sequence). Trimming removed 5 bases from V and 5 bases from J, with 15 bases in between. Template switching added a universal primer site; cDNA carried unique molecular identifiers. One entry per CDR3 protein, called by TCRdb with MiXCR from the 5' RACE reads. The profile shows about 890,000 distinct CDR3 sequences, 9% to 15% of them singletons. Points from the study as a whole: It was out-of-frame TCR alpha sharing in monozygotic twins that models underestimated. Findings came from cross-sectional statistics, without long-term follow-up of donors.

The sample was also linked to a second study, of yellow fever vaccine responses in identical twins.

This chain links TRBV7-9 with TRBJ2-5; D perhaps matches TRBD1 (6 bases). Sequenced material: PBMCs. The origin of this receptor is a woman between 18 and 29 years old in good health. CDR3 region: CASSPSQGRETQYF. The CDR3 DNA reads TGTGCCAGCAGCCCGTCACAGGGAAGGGAGACCCAGTACTTC. Drawing the rest from reference TRBV7-9 and TRBJ2-5, the complete variable domain is DTGVSQNPRHKITKRGQNVTFRCDPISEHNRLYWYRQTLGQGPEFLTYFQNEAQLEKSRLLSDRFSAERPKGSFSTLEIQRTEQGDSAMYLCASSPSQGRETQYFGPGTRLLVL.